Presented here are 8 T cell receptor beta chains from one specimen sequenced in a study of T cell responses to AZD1222 COVID-19 vaccine. Sequencing used immunoSEQ multiplex PCR; TCRdb keeps in-frame clones, though not all of them. The table has tens of thousands of clones, around 90% seen once. The sequencing used peripheral blood, collected 28 days after the second AZD1222 dose. These receptors were obtained from an adult who received the AZD1222 COVID-19 vaccine.

The V and J genes are TRBV2 and TRBJ1-5; TRBD1 matches 9 bases. The ends lost 6 bases at V and 4 bases at J; junction bases unmatched: 10. The length of the CDR3 is 16 residues. Germline V CDR1 and CDR2: SNHLY, FYNNEI. CDR3 sequence reads: CASRISQGARNQPQHF. In nucleotides, the CDR3 is TGTGCCAGCAGAATCTCACAGGGGGCCCGGAATCAGCCCCAGCATTTT.

About this clone itself: Within the sample, other DNA sequences also encode this same CDR3. The chain links TRBV5-4 to TRBJ1-1; 10 positions agree with TRBD1. Germline assignment: CDR1 SGHNT and CDR2 YYREEE (reference sequence). With V trimmed by 4 bases and J by 5 bases, 5 bases remained unmatched. This CDR3 comprises 14 residues. As DNA, the CDR3 is TGTGCCAGCAGCCTCGGACAGGGGGGGACTGAAGCTTTCTTT. Its translation: CASSLGQGGTEAFF.

The chain carries TRBV11-2 and TRBJ2-3; 9 bases fit TRBD2. J was trimmed by 3 bases and V by 1 base; bases with no gene match: 2. This CDR3 has 15 amino acids. Per the germline V gene, CDR1 is SGHAT and CDR2 is FQNNGV. The CDR3 reads CASSLVAGGTDTQYF. The CDR3 nucleotides are TGTGCCAGCAGCTTAGTGGCGGGGGGGACAGATACGCAGTATTTT.

The chain employs TRBV30 and TRBJ1-2; D may be TRBD1 (5 bases). There are 14 residues in the CDR3. The V gene lost 2 bases and the J gene lost 2 bases, with 12 bases spanning the gap. Germline V gene data show CDR1 as GTSNPN and CDR2 as SVGIG (reference sequence). The chain's CDR3 is CAWSYRTGNYGYTF. Here the CDR3 DNA reads TGTGCCTGGAGTTATCGAACAGGAAACTATGGCTACACCTTC.

This chain connects TRBV5-4 to TRBJ2-2; D remains ambiguous. The CDR3 contains 14 residues. V lost 1 base, J lost 2 bases, and 6 bases lay in between. Germline V lookup: CDR1 SGHNT, CDR2 YYREEE (reference sequence). The chain's CDR3 is CASSLTLNTGELFF. For the CDR3, the DNA is TGTGCCAGCAGCTTGACACTAAACACCGGGGAGCTGTTTTTT.

CDR3 nucleotide sequence: TGCGCCAGCAGCCCTTCGGGCGGGAATTCACCCCTCCACTTT. Its translation is CASSPSGGNSPLHF. The chain recombines TRBV5-1 with TRBJ1-6; D ambiguous. V was shortened by 4 bases and J by 7 bases, with 12 bases between the two germline ends. The CDR3 runs 14 residues. Per germline, CDR1 SGHRS and CDR2 YFSETQ.

The CDR3 nucleotides are TGTGCCAGCAGCGTCGGAGGGGAGAGCAATCAGCCCCAGCATTTT. This encodes CASSVGGESNQPQHF. The gene calls are TRBV9 and TRBJ1-5; tentatively, D is TRBD1 (5 bases). Germline V gene lookup returns CDR1 SGDLS and CDR2 YYNGEE. V was shortened by 2 bases and J by 1 base, with 10 bases between the two germline ends. This CDR3 comprises 15 residues. Full variable domain (rest looked up from reference TRBV9 and TRBJ1-5): DSGVTQTPKHLITATGQRVTLRCSPRSGDLSVYWYQQSLDQGLQFLIQYYNGEERAKGNILERFSAQQFPDLHSELNLSSLELGDSALYFCASSVGGESNQPQHFGDGTRLSIL.

The chain employs TRBV27 and TRBJ1-6, with TRBD1 identical over 7 bases. Germline CDR1 MNHEY, CDR2 SMNVEV (reference sequence). The V and J ends lost 7 bases and 0 bases, in that order; junction bases with no gene match: 0. There are 14 residues in the CDR3. CDR3 in DNA: TGTGCCAGCACAGGGGGCTCCTATAATTCACCCCTCCACTTT. The encoded protein is CASTGGSYNSPLHF.